This T cell receptor beta chain was observed in a study of CD8 T cells in ankylosing spondylitis. Whole-study findings and limits: The study identified a TCR beta motif of roughly eight highly homologous variants that appeared characteristic of ankylosing spondylitis blood. Matched ankylosing spondylitis synovial fluid reportedly showed significant enrichment of disease-linked clones.

It was by quantitative 5'-RACE with molecular barcodes that TCR beta libraries were made. Via MiXCR, TCRdb re-called the 5' RACE reads, giving one row per CDR3 protein. The table has about 350,000 distinct CDR3 sequences, roughly 22% seen once; the top ten hold around 13%. Germline V gene data show CDR1 as MNHNS and CDR2 as SASEGT. This CDR3 comprises 16 residues. After removal of 2 bases from V and 5 bases from J, the junction contained 9 bases not matched to a gene. Regarding this clonotype: Its antigen remains unidentified.

V usage is TRBV6-1 and J usage is TRBJ1-2; 9 nucleotides agree with TRBD1. The sequence was collected from a male donor with ankylosing spondylitis or in good health (not recorded which). Material: blood, either unsorted or a sorted T cell fraction (not recorded which). CDR3 nucleotides: TGTGCCAGCAGTGAATATGGACAGGGGTCCGCATATGGCTACACCTTC. This translates into CASSEYGQGSAYGYTF.